The subject of this entry is one T cell receptor beta chain. Its antigen is unknown. This entry is derived from a study of a mutant IDH1 vaccine in newly diagnosed glioma. About the research overall: With temozolomide cycles, or 4-6 weeks after radiotherapy alone, vaccination was started. The treated population exhibited a male proportion of roughly 62%, a female proportion of about 38%, and a mean age of roughly 39 years. Previous care, which was radiotherapy, temozolomide, or both, most often involved both.

Overall study results and limits: Immune responses induced by vaccination arose in 93.3% of the patients.

This table comes from immunoSEQ multiplex PCR, and its TCRdb copy is limited to in-frame clones, with some not included. The sample shows around 56,000 clones, roughly 82% of them seen only once. The time point was: week 5, during vaccination. Mutant IDH1 20-mer peptide, at 300 ug, made up each vaccine dose, with topical imiquimod. The CDR3 spans 16 residues. J was trimmed by 7 bases and V by 6 bases; bases with no gene match: 11. Germline V CDR1 and CDR2: LNHDA, SQIVND (reference sequence). Sequencing was performed on PBMCs, taken from a glioma patient whose treatment included an IDH1 peptide vaccine. The rearrangement links TRBV19 to TRBJ1-6; TRBD1 matches at 8 bases. This receptor was taken from a woman between 18 and 30 years old with glioma. Some clones in this sample may be carry-over from other donors' samples. The CDR3 protein is CASRPQGGLWNSPLHF. The CDR3 DNA sequence: TGTGCCAGTAGACCACAGGGGGGACTTTGGAATTCACCCCTCCACTTT.